One and the same sample provided the 10 T cell receptor beta chains below, sequenced in a study of shared clonotypes between healthy human individuals. Naivety among CD8 cells was defined by CD45RO negativity and positive CCR7 selection, thereby excluding terminally differentiated effector memory CD45RA+ cells. Repertoires were generated with immunoSEQ multiplex PCR, while TCRdb's copy carries only in-frame clones and drops some. The sample includes 1.5 million to 2.5 million clones, approximately 94% seen only once; the top ten take roughly 1%. Sequencing was done on a sample of naive CD8+ T cells sorted from blood. All receptors derive from a man aged 18 to 30 in good health.

CDR3 loop: CASSLDPASGTFYEQYF. For the CDR3, the DNA is TGTGCCAGCAGCTTAGATCCCGCTAGCGGGACCTTCTACGAGCAGTACTTC. The chain has TRBV11-2 and TRBJ2-7, with 9 positions matching TRBD2. The CDR3 totals 17 residues. The J segment lost 3 bases and the V segment lost 0 bases, leaving 9 bases of the junction unmatched. Germline V gives CDR1 SGHAT, CDR2 FQNNGV.

The rearrangement links TRBV2 to TRBJ1-1; D uncertain. The germline CDR1 and CDR2 sequences are SNHLY and FYNNEI. The CDR3 has 14 residues. Deletions cut 4 bases from V and 0 bases from J, with 9 bases between. In DNA, the CDR3 is TGTGCCAGCAGTGGAGGACTTATGAACACTGAAGCTTTCTTT. Its protein is CASSGGLMNTEAFF.

The V call is TRBV15, the J call TRBJ2-7; a possible D gene is TRBD2 (6 bases). V shed 1 base and J shed 4 bases, with 17 bases lying between them. Germline CDR1 is LNHNV and CDR2 is YYDKDF (reference sequence). This CDR3 region has 16 residues. CDR3 protein: CATSRGPGEYLYEQYF. CDR3 in DNA: TGTGCCACCAGCAGAGGACCGGGAGAGTATCTATACGAGCAGTACTTC.

The chain joins TRBV6-1 to TRBJ2-1; no definite D call. CDR3 size: 13 residues. Trimming removed 6 bases from V and 8 bases from J, with 14 bases in between. CDR1 is MNHNS and CDR2 is SASEGT in the germline V gene. The CDR3 DNA reads TGTGCCAGCAGAGGGATTAGTTGGTATGAGCAGTTCTTC. Translated: CASRGISWYEQFF.

About this clone itself: The same CDR3 also results from other DNA sequences found in this sample. V and J are TRBV27 and TRBJ2-1; 10 bases are a match to TRBD2. This CDR3 has 14 amino acids. Germline values: CDR1 MNHEY, CDR2 SMNVEV (reference sequence). Trimming removed 4 bases from V and 8 bases from J; junction bases left unmatched: 5. CDR3 residues: CASSSRLAGDEQFF. In DNA, the CDR3 is TGTGCCAGCAGTTCGCGGCTAGCGGGAGATGAGCAGTTCTTC.

The genes are TRBV4-1 and TRBJ1-1, with 10 nucleotides matching TRBD1. The CDR3 loop spans 17 amino acids. The V segment lost 4 bases and the J segment 1 base; nucleotides outside the gene matches: 9. The germline CDR1 and CDR2 sequences are MGHRA and YSYEKL. The CDR3 DNA reads TGCGCCAGCAGCCCCCCGGACAGGGGGAGCGAGAACACTGAAGCTTTCTTT. This encodes CASSPPDRGSENTEAFF.

The gene calls are TRBV25-1 and TRBJ2-5; D gene uncertain. CDR3 length: 13 residues. From germline, CDR1 is MGHDK and CDR2 SYGVNS. The V end was cut by 2 bases, the J end by 5 bases, with 9 bases between. CDR3 region: CASSEKGLETQYF. Written as DNA, the CDR3 is TGTGCCAGCAGTGAAAAAGGGCTGGAGACCCAGTACTTC. Variable domain in full (rest from reference TRBV25-1 and TRBJ2-5): EADIYQTPRYLVIGTGKKITLECSQTMGHDKMYWYQQDPGMELHLIHYSYGVNSTEKGDLSSESTVSRIRTEHFPLTLESARPSHTSQYLCASSEKGLETQYFGPGTRLLVL.

The V call is TRBV7-8, the J call TRBJ2-3; TRBD2 matches 16 bases. V lost 4 bases to trimming and J lost 3 bases; unmatched junction nucleotides: 7. The CDR3 covers 18 residues. CDR1 is SGHVS, CDR2 FQNEAQ, per germline. The CDR3 DNA is TGTGCCAGCAGCTCACCGGGACTAGCGGGAGGGCCAACAGATACGCAGTATTTT. Its protein product is CASSSPGLAGGPTDTQYF.

Comment on this clone: Other DNA sequences from this sample encode an identical CDR3 as well. The V and J genes are TRBV11-2 and TRBJ2-7, with 7 bases matching TRBD1. V was pared by 5 bases and J by 4 bases, with 5 bases of the junction left unmatched. Germline V gene sequence: CDR1 SGHAT, CDR2 FQNNGV. There are 13 residues in the CDR3. CDR3 loop: CASSLGTVYEQYF. CDR3 DNA sequence: TGTGCCAGCAGCCTCGGGACAGTTTACGAGCAGTACTTC.

V is TRBV11-2 and J is TRBJ2-5; the D is unclear. The CDR3 sequence is 13 residues long. Trimming stripped 5 bases from V and 4 bases from J, with 11 bases between. Germline lookup yields CDR1 SGHAT and CDR2 FQNNGV. The CDR3 bases are TGTGCCAGCAGCGCCACGGAGAGAGAGACCCAGTACTTC. Protein product: CASSATERETQYF.